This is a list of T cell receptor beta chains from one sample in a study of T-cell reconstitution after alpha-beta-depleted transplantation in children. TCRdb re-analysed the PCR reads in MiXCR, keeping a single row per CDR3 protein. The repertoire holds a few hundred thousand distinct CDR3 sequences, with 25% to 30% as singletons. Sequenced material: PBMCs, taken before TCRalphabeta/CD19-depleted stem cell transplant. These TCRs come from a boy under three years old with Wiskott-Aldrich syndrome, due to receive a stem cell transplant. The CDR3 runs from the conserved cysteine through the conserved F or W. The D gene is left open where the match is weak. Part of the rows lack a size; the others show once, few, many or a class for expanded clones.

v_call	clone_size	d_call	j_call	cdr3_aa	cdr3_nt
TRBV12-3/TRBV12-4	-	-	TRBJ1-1	CASSLMGYQTEAFF	TGTGCCAGCAGTTTAATGGGGTACCAGACTGAAGCTTTCTTT
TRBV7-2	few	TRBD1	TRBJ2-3	CASSLIGQVLTDTQYF	TGTGCCAGCAGCTTGATCGGACAGGTACTCACAGATACGCAGTATTTT
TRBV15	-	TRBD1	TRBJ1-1	CATKQGGIGTTEAFF	TGTGCCACAAAACAGGGGGGAATAGGTACCACTGAAGCTTTCTTT
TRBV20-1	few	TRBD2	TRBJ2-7	CSASRDYYEQYF	TGCAGTGCTAGTAGGGACTACTACGAGCAGTACTTC
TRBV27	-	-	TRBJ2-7	CASSSYRSYEQYF	TGTGCCAGCAGTTCGTACAGGAGCTACGAGCAGTACTTC
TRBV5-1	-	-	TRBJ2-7	CASRPSVAYEQYF	TGCGCCAGCCGACCTAGCGTTGCCTACGAGCAGTACTTC
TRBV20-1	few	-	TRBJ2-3	CSAPDSRGSSDTQYF	TGCAGTGCCCCAGACTCCAGGGGCTCCTCCGATACGCAGTATTTT
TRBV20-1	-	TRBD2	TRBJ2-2	CSARVSGRDTGELFF	TGCAGTGCTAGAGTTAGCGGGAGGGACACCGGGGAGCTGTTTTTT
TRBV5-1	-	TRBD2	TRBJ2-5	CASTSGVQETQYF	TGCGCCAGTACTAGCGGGGTCCAAGAGACCCAGTACTTC
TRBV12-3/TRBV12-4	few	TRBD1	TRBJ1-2	CASSLVTGAGYTF	TGTGCCAGCAGTTTGGTGACAGGGGCCGGCTACACCTTC
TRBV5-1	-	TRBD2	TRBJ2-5	CASSPRAGEETQYF	TGCGCCAGCAGCCCACGGGCGGGAGAAGAGACCCAGTACTTC
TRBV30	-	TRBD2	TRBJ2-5	CAWSVGTSHPTQYF	TGTGCCTGGAGTGTCGGGACTAGCCATCCGACCCAGTACTTC
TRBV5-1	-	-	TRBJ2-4	CASSLSIAKNIQYF	TGCGCCAGCAGCTTGTCGATAGCCAAAAACATTCAGTACTTC
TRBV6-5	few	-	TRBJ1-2	CASSYEGFGYTF	TGTGCCAGCAGTTATGAGGGGTTTGGCTACACCTTC
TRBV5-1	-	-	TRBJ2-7	CASSLGSAPLYKQYF	TGCGCCAGCAGCTTGGGTTCGGCCCCCCTATACAAGCAGTACTTC
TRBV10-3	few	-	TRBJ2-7	CATDVLARSSYEQYF	TGTGCCACCGATGTGCTAGCTAGGAGCTCCTACGAGCAGTACTTC
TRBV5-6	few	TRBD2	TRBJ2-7	CASSVPGLGSSYEQYF	TGTGCCAGCAGCGTTCCGGGACTAGGATCTTCCTACGAGCAGTACTTC